These T cell receptor beta chains were read from a single sample in a study of a mutant IDH1 vaccine in newly diagnosed glioma. The assay was immunoSEQ multiplex PCR, and TCRdb's table has in-frame clones only and misses some. The sample comprises about 33,000 clones, about four fifths of which are singletons, and roughly 3.2% rests with the top ten. What these receptors recognize is not known. The material was PBMCs, obtained from a glioma patient whose treatment included an IDH1 peptide vaccine. These TCRs come from a man between 40 and 49 years old with glioma. Some clones in this sample may be carry-over from other donors' samples. Each CDR3 is given with its conserved first and last residue. The D gene is left open where the match is weak. Size tells how often a clone was seen (once, few, many) or the class of an expanded clone, and some rows leave it out.

V	D	size	J	DNA	CDR3
TRBV5-1	TRBD2	few	TRBJ2-1	TGCGCCAGCAAAGTAGCGGGGGGGTATTTCCATGAGCAGTTCTTC	CASKVAGGYFHEQFF
TRBV7-2	-	-	TRBJ1-2	TGTGCCAGCAGCTTATTCAAGGGCAACTATGGCTACACCTTC	CASSLFKGNYGYTF
TRBV19	-	few	TRBJ1-2	TGTGCCACCCGACGCTCTCCAAACTATGGCTACACCTTC	CATRRSPNYGYTF
TRBV9	-	-	TRBJ1-3	TGTGCCAGCAGCACTGGGGGGGGCTCTGGAAACACCATATATTTT	CASSTGGGSGNTIYF
TRBV28	-	-	TRBJ1-2	TGTGCCAGCACCTCCACAGGGCGCTATGGCTACACCTTC	CASTSTGRYGYTF
TRBV2	-	-	TRBJ1-2	TGTGCCAGCAGTGAAGACGACCTATTAAATGGCTACACCTTC	CASSEDDLLNGYTF
TRBV5-8	TRBD2	-	TRBJ2-3	TGTGCCAGCAGCTTGGGGACTAGCGGGGGGCCAGGGGCAGATACGCAGTATTTT	CASSLGTSGGPGADTQYF
TRBV5-4	-	-	TRBJ1-1	TGTGCCAGCAGCTTGCAAGGGTTTGAGGAAGCTTTCTTT	CASSLQGFEEAFF
TRBV7-9	-	-	TRBJ2-3	TGTGCCAGCAGCTCTGTCGGGGGCTCACTGCGCCGTAGCACAGATACGCAGTATTTT	CASSSVGGSLRRSTDTQYF
TRBV6-1	-	-	TRBJ1-5	TGTGCCAGCAGTCAATCAGACTATAGCAATCAGCCCCAGCATTTT	CASSQSDYSNQPQHF
TRBV10-1	-	-	TRBJ2-7	TGCGCCAGCAGTGAAGGGCGGGGTGTCCCTCGAGAGCAGTACTTC	CASSEGRGVPREQYF
TRBV4-1	-	few	TRBJ1-4	TGCGCCAGCAGCCAAGAAGCAACTAATGAAAAACTGTTTTTT	CASSQEATNEKLFF
TRBV6-5	-	-	TRBJ2-3	TGTGCCAGCAGTTCCTTAAACGACCCCACAGATACGCAGTATTTT	CASSSLNDPTDTQYF
TRBV19	TRBD2	-	TRBJ2-3	TGTGCCAGTAGTATAATTACAGCACTAGCGGGGGGGACAGATACGCAGTATTTT	CASSIITALAGGTDTQYF
TRBV9	-	-	TRBJ1-4	TGTGCCAGCAGCGTAGCTTGGGGACTCGGTGAAAAACTGTTTTTT	CASSVAWGLGEKLFF
TRBV5-1	TRBD1	-	TRBJ2-5	TGCGCCAGCAGCTTCGGGACAGGGATAGGGACCCAGTACTTC	CASSFGTGIGTQYF
TRBV5-4	-	-	TRBJ1-1	TGTGCCAGCAGCTTGGACCCGGCTTTCCAGGCTTTCTTT	CASSLDPAFQAFF
TRBV10-3	-	few	TRBJ2-7	TGTGCCATCAGTGAGTCTATAGGAGGGGTCGGCCCCCCGCAGTACTTC	CAISESIGGVGPPQYF
TRBV7-2	-	-	TRBJ1-6	TGTGCCAGCAGCTCTAAGGCTTCACCCCTCCACTTT	CASSSKASPLHF
TRBV29-1	-	-	TRBJ1-1	TGCAGCGTTGTTGGGGGCACTGAAGCTTTCTTT	CSVVGGTEAFF
TRBV10-1	-	-	TRBJ2-5	TGCGCCAGCAGTGAGTGGTCGGGCTACCCGATCGGGTCAGAGACCCAGTACTTC	CASSEWSGYPIGSETQYF
TRBV6-6	-	-	TRBJ1-5	TGTGCCAGCAGGATGTTCAATCAGCCCCAGCATTTT	CASRMFNQPQHF
TRBV30	-	once	TRBJ2-2	TGTGCCTGGGATGGGACACCGAACACCGGGGAGCTGTTTTTT	CAWDGTPNTGELFF
TRBV19	-	few	TRBJ2-7	TGTGCCAGTAGTCCGCGAGTGACAATTTCCTACGAGCAGTACTTC	CASSPRVTISYEQYF
TRBV30	TRBD1	-	TRBJ1-1	TGTGCCTGGAGCCCCGGGACAGGGACCACTGAAGCTTTCTTT	CAWSPGTGTTEAFF
TRBV18	-	-	TRBJ1-1	TGTGCCAGCTCGCCAGGGACTGAAGCTTTCTTT	CASSPGTEAFF
TRBV4-3	-	-	TRBJ2-1	TGCGCCAGCAGCCAAGATTTCGGCGGTAGCTCCTACAATGAGCAGTTCTTC	CASSQDFGGSSYNEQFF
TRBV19	-	-	TRBJ2-7	TGTGCCAGTAGTACATCACCGGGACCCTACGAGCAGTACTTC	CASSTSPGPYEQYF
TRBV6-4	-	-	TRBJ2-2	TGTGCCAGCAGTCGCACAGCAGATAACACCGGGGAGCTGTTTTTT	CASSRTADNTGELFF
TRBV10-2	-	-	TRBJ2-7	TGCGCCAGCAGTGAGTCGGGTGGGGGGGCCGTGTACGAGCAGTACTTC	CASSESGGGAVYEQYF
TRBV5-1	-	-	TRBJ2-1	TGCGCCAGCAGTTTTCTGGGCGACATTTCCTACAATGAGCAGTTCTTC	CASSFLGDISYNEQFF
TRBV18	TRBD2	few	TRBJ2-1	TGTGCCAGCTCACCACCGACGACTAGCGGGGGGGACAATGAGCAGTTCTTC	CASSPPTTSGGDNEQFF
TRBV2	-	few	TRBJ2-7	TGTGCCAGCAGTGCCGGCTCTCTCGACTACGAGCAGTACTTC	CASSAGSLDYEQYF
TRBV4-2	TRBD2	-	TRBJ2-3	TGTGCCAGCAGCCAAGGGACTAGCGGGGTAGATACGCAGTATTTT	CASSQGTSGVDTQYF
TRBV5-4	-	-	TRBJ1-5	TGTGCCAGCAGCTTGGCACAGGGACGGGGGCCCCAGCATTTT	CASSLAQGRGPQHF
TRBV5-1	-	-	TRBJ1-1	TGCGCCAGCAGCTTGGCAGGACAAAACACTGAAGCTTTCTTT	CASSLAGQNTEAFF
TRBV13	TRBD2	-	TRBJ2-5	TGTGCCAGCAGCCTACAGTTGGGACTAGCCGGGAGGGAGCAGTACTTC	CASSLQLGLAGREQYF
TRBV7-9	-	medium-sized	TRBJ1-2	TGTGCCAGCAGCTTAGAGGACAGCGGCTACACCTTC	CASSLEDSGYTF
TRBV29-1	-	-	TRBJ2-7	TGCAGCGTTGTCCCAGACGGATCCTACGAGCAGTACTTC	CSVVPDGSYEQYF
TRBV15	-	few	TRBJ1-1	TGTGCCACCAGCAGTCAATTAAACACTGAAGCTTTCTTT	CATSSQLNTEAFF
TRBV9	-	-	TRBJ2-5	TGTGCCAGCAGCGGCCTGTCGCCCTGGAGGGATCGGGAGACCCAGTACTTC	CASSGLSPWRDRETQYF
TRBV6-5	TRBD1	-	TRBJ1-2	TGTGCCAGCAGGCAACCGGGACAGGGGAATGGCTACACCTTC	CASRQPGQGNGYTF
TRBV5-1	TRBD1	-	TRBJ2-7	TGCGCCAGCAGCGCCGGGACAGGTTCCTACGAGCAGTACTTC	CASSAGTGSYEQYF
TRBV19	TRBD1	-	TRBJ2-2	TGTGCCAGTAGTGCTATAATACTCCGGGACAGGGTCGACACCGGGGAGCTGTTTTTT	CASSAIILRDRVDTGELFF
TRBV9	-	-	TRBJ2-2	TGTGCCAGCAGCGTAGGAGTGGGGGCCCACACCGGGGAGCTGTTTTTT	CASSVGVGAHTGELFF
TRBV7-9	TRBD1	-	TRBJ1-1	TGTGCCAGCAGCCCTTGGGACAGGAACACTGAAGCTTTCTTT	CASSPWDRNTEAFF
TRBV2	-	-	TRBJ1-5	TGTGCCAGCCACAGGGATAGCAATCAGCCCCAGCATTTT	CASHRDSNQPQHF
TRBV5-1	-	-	TRBJ1-1	TGCGCCAGCAGCCTCCAGGGACCAATGAACACTGAAGCTTTCTTT	CASSLQGPMNTEAFF